The sequence of this TCR beta chain was determined in a study of CD4+ T cells in melanoma. The repertoire was sequenced with immunoSEQ multiplex PCR; TCRdb's copy has only in-frame clones and lacks some. The sample gives some 47,000 clones, roughly 89% of which show up once; about an eighth is in the top ten. Study outcomes and limitations: A reported correlation linked neoantigen-specific CD4+ T cells to CD8+, macrophage and B cell function. Reportedly, melanoma neoantigen-specific CD4+ T cells showed varied differentiation states.

On this clone: Its antigen is currently unknown.

The V and J ends lost 0 bases and 2 bases respectively, with 11 bases between them. CDR1 is SGHVS, CDR2 FQNEAQ, per germline. CDR3 length equals 15 residues. The TCR comes from a human donor with melanoma. This rearrangement joins TRBV7-8 to TRBJ2-7; no firm D call. Sequenced input: peripheral blood. This CDR3 reads CASSLAARRTYEQYF. CDR3 in DNA: TGTGCCAGCAGCTTAGCGGCAAGGAGAACCTACGAGCAGTACTTC.